These T cell receptor beta chains were read from a single sample in a study of cytomegalovirus exposure and HLA in healthy donors. Profiling relied on immunoSEQ multiplex PCR, and the TCRdb table lists in-frame clones only, not all of them. The sample has hundreds of thousands of clones; about four fifths are singletons. The sequenced sample consisted of PBMCs. The receptors derive from a man aged 35-49 years in good health and CMV-seropositive. CDR3s include the opening cysteine and the closing phenylalanine or tryptophan. A D gene is named only where the DNA matches it firmly. Not all rows give a size; the values are once, few, many and, for expanded clones, a class.

- | - | TRBJ2-1 | TRBV4-2 | CASSQFISGGNHNEQFF | TGTGCCAGCAGCCAATTCATTAGTGGCGGGAACCACAATGAGCAGTTCTTC
- | TRBD1 | TRBJ1-1 | TRBV5-1 | CASSSRGKDGNTEAFF | TGCGCCAGCAGCTCCAGGGGGAAAGACGGGAACACTGAAGCTTTCTTT
- | - | TRBJ2-1 | TRBV7-9 | CASSPYRVNEQFF | TGTGCCAGCAGCCCATATCGAGTGAATGAGCAGTTCTTC
once | - | TRBJ1-5 | TRBV6-1 | CASSELGGYSNQPQHF | TGTGCCAGCAGTGAATTGGGGGGGTATAGCAATCAGCCCCAGCATTTT
- | TRBD2 | TRBJ2-7 | TRBV5-1 | CASSLASGSYEQYF | TGCGCCAGCAGCTTGGCTAGCGGGAGCTACGAGCAGTACTTC
- | - | TRBJ1-5 | TRBV19 | CASTTGLEVQPQHF | TGTGCCAGTACTACGGGACTCGAAGTCCAGCCCCAGCATTTT
- | - | TRBJ2-1 | TRBV4-2 | CASSQGLGLYNEQFF | TGTGCCAGCAGCCAAGGATTAGGACTCTATAATGAGCAGTTCTTC
- | - | TRBJ1-1 | TRBV7-6 | CASSSNRNTEAFF | TGTGCCAGCAGCTCTAACAGGAACACTGAAGCTTTCTTT
- | - | TRBJ1-2 | TRBV20-1 | CSAKVRGGYTF | TGCAGTGCCAAAGTCAGGGGAGGGTACACCTTC
once | - | TRBJ2-2 | TRBV27 | CASSSNRGGASGELFF | TGTGCCAGCAGTTCGAACAGGGGGGGGGCCTCCGGGGAGCTGTTTTTT
- | TRBD1 | TRBJ2-7 | TRBV5-1 | CASSLEGQAYEQYF | TGCGCCAGCAGCTTGGAAGGACAGGCTTACGAGCAGTACTTC
once | - | TRBJ2-7 | TRBV6-5 | CASRSPYEQYF | TGTGCCAGCCGGAGCCCCTACGAGCAGTACTTC
- | - | TRBJ1-1 | TRBV30 | CARSVSGAGHTEAFF | TGTGCCCGGAGTGTATCCGGGGCGGGACACACTGAAGCTTTCTTT
- | TRBD2 | TRBJ2-1 | TRBV4-1 | CASSQDSLADNEQFF | TGCGCCAGCAGCCAAGATAGTCTAGCGGACAATGAGCAGTTCTTC
- | TRBD2 | TRBJ2-5 | TRBV5-1 | CASSLLSGRASETQYF | TGCGCCAGCAGCTTACTTAGCGGGAGGGCCTCTGAGACCCAGTACTTC
- | - | TRBJ2-1 | TRBV25-1 | CASSRGNEQFF | TGTGCCAGCAGTAGAGGCAATGAGCAGTTCTTC
- | TRBD1 | TRBJ2-2 | TRBV2 | CASSLDRENTGELFF | TGTGCCAGCAGCCTGGACAGGGAGAACACCGGGGAGCTGTTTTTT
few | TRBD1 | TRBJ1-1 | TRBV29-1 | CSVSGTGGGTEAFF | TGCAGCGTCTCCGGGACAGGGGGTGGCACTGAAGCTTTCTTT
- | TRBD2 | TRBJ2-2 | TRBV10-1 | CASSDQTSGSINGELFF | TGCGCCAGCAGCGACCAGACTAGCGGGAGTATTAACGGGGAGCTGTTTTTT
- | TRBD2 | TRBJ2-1 | TRBV5-6 | CASSLVQTSSFF | TGTGCCAGCAGCTTGGTCCAGACTAGCTCGTTCTTC
- | - | TRBJ1-5 | TRBV6-1 | CASSEADWAVNQPQHF | TGTGCCAGCAGTGAAGCGGATTGGGCAGTCAACCAGCCCCAGCATTTT
- | TRBD1 | TRBJ2-1 | TRBV10-3 | CAISAGTDNEQFF | TGTGCCATCAGTGCTGGGACAGACAATGAGCAGTTCTTC
- | TRBD2 | TRBJ2-1 | TRBV19 | CASRPAGGPNEQFF | TGTGCCAGTAGACCAGCGGGAGGGCCTAATGAGCAGTTCTTC
- | - | TRBJ2-7 | TRBV28 | CASSFYSGSGEQYF | TGTGCCAGCAGTTTTTATTCAGGGTCCGGCGAGCAGTACTTC
- | TRBD1 | TRBJ2-7 | TRBV11-2 | CASSPTWDRDEQYF | TGTGCCAGCAGTCCCACGTGGGACAGGGACGAGCAGTACTTC
- | - | TRBJ2-5 | TRBV15 | CATSKRGGETQYF | TGTGCCACCAGCAAGAGGGGGGGCGAGACCCAGTACTTC
- | - | TRBJ2-5 | TRBV4-1 | CASSQLATMETQYF | TGCGCCAGCAGCCAATTAGCGACTATGGAGACCCAGTACTTC
- | TRBD1 | TRBJ2-4 | TRBV15 | CATSRQRQGRAKNIQYF | TGTGCCACCAGCAGGCAAAGACAGGGGAGAGCCAAAAACATTCAGTACTTC
- | - | TRBJ2-5 | TRBV13 | CASSSGRPGQETQYF | TGTGCCAGCAGCTCCGGCCGACCAGGCCAAGAGACCCAGTACTTC
- | - | TRBJ2-5 | TRBV2 | CASSEFLSTSKTQYF | TGTGCCAGCAGTGAATTCCTGTCTACCTCTAAGACCCAGTACTTC
- | - | TRBJ1-2 | TRBV19 | CASSMPRGYGYTF | TGTGCCAGTAGTATGCCGCGTGGCTATGGCTACACCTTC
- | TRBD2 | TRBJ2-2 | TRBV7-9 | CASTSGTLNTGELFF | TGTGCCAGTACTAGCGGCACACTGAACACCGGGGAGCTGTTTTTT
- | - | TRBJ2-7 | TRBV5-6 | CASSVPSDRYYEQYF | TGTGCCAGCAGCGTACCATCGGACAGATACTACGAGCAGTACTTC
- | TRBD1 | TRBJ2-7 | TRBV7-7 | CASSRGTGASYEQYF | TGTGCTAGCAGCCGGGGGACAGGCGCCTCCTACGAGCAGTACTTC
- | - | TRBJ2-6 | TRBV19 | CASTGGFSGANVLTF | TGTGCCAGTACCGGCGGTTTCTCTGGGGCCAACGTCCTGACTTTC
- | - | TRBJ1-3 | TRBV5-8 | CASSLEVGAGNTIYF | TGTGCCAGCAGCTTGGAAGTAGGGGCTGGAAACACCATATATTTT
- | TRBD1 | TRBJ1-5 | TRBV6-6 | CASSVIGTGTYQPQHF | TGTGCCAGCAGCGTAATCGGGACAGGGACCTATCAGCCCCAGCATTTT
once | TRBD1 | TRBJ2-7 | TRBV10-1 | CASSGGQGFSYEQYF | TGCGCCAGCAGTGGAGGACAGGGGTTCTCCTACGAGCAGTACTTC
- | TRBD2 | TRBJ2-7 | TRBV10-2 | CASINGTSGSYEQYF | TGCGCCAGCATTAACGGGACTAGCGGATCCTACGAGCAGTACTTC
- | - | TRBJ1-5 | TRBV6-5 | CASGRDKMSPQHF | TGTGCCAGCGGTCGGGACAAAATGAGCCCCCAGCATTTT
- | - | TRBJ1-5 | TRBV18 | CASSPLRGGAPQHF | TGTGCCAGCTCACCGTTAAGGGGGGGCGCGCCCCAGCATTTT
few | - | TRBJ2-2 | TRBV30 | CAGTAPGELFF | TGTGCCGGCACAGCTCCCGGGGAGCTGTTTTTT
- | TRBD2 | TRBJ2-5 | TRBV5-4 | CASNPGGQETQYF | TGTGCCAGCAACCCGGGGGGCCAAGAGACCCAGTACTTC
- | - | TRBJ2-3 | TRBV6-1 | CASGRGYTDTQYF | TGTGCCAGTGGCAGGGGATACACAGATACGCAGTATTTT